Below are 14 T cell receptor beta chains sequenced from a single sample in a study of blood T cell repertoires in COVID-19. TCRdb's copy holds only in-frame clones and misses some; the assay was immunoSEQ multiplex PCR. The table includes a few hundred thousand clones, 88% detected once. Sample: peripheral blood. All receptors come from a man aged 55 to 70 who had recovered from COVID-19.

V is TRBV6-6 and J is TRBJ2-2; a possible D gene is TRBD1 (5 bases). Looked up from germline, CDR1 is MNHNY and CDR2 is SVGAGI (reference sequence). The CDR3 loop spans 15 amino acids. Deletions cut 2 bases from V and 7 bases from J, with 14 bases between. CDR3 residues: CASSYVRQGSGELFF. For the CDR3, the DNA is TGTGCCAGCAGTTACGTTAGGCAGGGTAGCGGGGAGCTGTTTTTT.

This clone has only a few counts. V usage is TRBV3-1 (or the pseudogene TRBV3-2) and J usage is TRBJ2-3; unclear D gene. The ends were cut back, 1 base at V and 2 bases at J, with 10 bases in the middle. The germline CDR1 and CDR2 sequences are LGHDT and YNNKEL (reference sequence). CDR3 size: 15 residues. The DNA for the CDR3 is TGTGCCAGCAGCCAAGCTGACTCCCACACAGATACGCAGTATTTT. Residues: CASSQADSHTDTQYF.

The V gene is TRBV7-3, the J gene TRBJ1-2; a weak D match, TRBD1 (5 bases). Germline V CDR1 and CDR2: SGHTA, FQGTGA. The V end lost 1 base, the J end lost 7 bases, and 13 bases lay between the germline ends. The CDR3 spans 14 residues. The CDR3: CASSLIGGFGGYTF. The DNA of the CDR3 is TGTGCCAGCAGCTTAATCGGGGGATTCGGTGGCTACACCTTC. Complete variable domain (other parts from reference TRBV7-3 and TRBJ1-2): GAGVSQTPSNKVTEKGKYVELRCDPISGHTALYWYRQSLGQGPEFLIYFQGTGAADDSGLPNDRFFAVRPEGSVSTLKIQRTERGDSAVYLCASSLIGGFGGYTFGSGTRLTVV.

V gene TRBV9 combines with J gene TRBJ2-7; 9 bases align to TRBD1. CDR1 is SGDLS and CDR2 is YYNGEE in the germline V gene. The ends lost 3 bases at V and 2 bases at J; junction bases unmatched: 6. CDR3 length: 15 residues. The CDR3 loop is CASSAGTGSAYEQYF. The CDR3 DNA reads TGTGCCAGCAGCGCGGGGACAGGGTCGGCCTACGAGCAGTACTTC.

Remarks on this clone: The junction departs from germline at one end; a sequencing error may be responsible. The rearrangement joins TRBV2 to TRBJ1-1; no reliable D call. CDR1 is SNHLY and CDR2 is FYNNEI in the germline V gene. The CDR3 runs to 13 residues. The CDR3 here is CASSEDTFVTAFF. CDR3 DNA sequence: TGTGCCAGCAGCGAAGACACGTTCGTTACCGCTTTCTTT.

J is TRBJ1-6 and V is TRBV21-1; the table assigns TRBD1, which was not confirmed against the DNA. TRBV21-1 is marked as a pseudogene. The CDR3 runs to 16 residues. The CDR3 bases are TGTGCCAGCAGCAAAGGAACTCCAGGGATGGTTTCACCCCTCCACTTT. Translating gives CASSKGTPGMVSPLHF.

This rearrangement joins TRBV29-1 to TRBJ2-5, with D unresolved. CDR3 length: 15 amino acids. Germline V gene sequence: CDR1 SQVTM, CDR2 ANQGSEA. Trimming cost V 4 bases and J 2 bases, with 17 bases left between them. The CDR3 loop is CSVGSSSHIQETQYF. The CDR3 DNA sequence: TGCAGCGTTGGTAGCAGCTCTCACATTCAAGAGACCCAGTACTTC.

This chain links TRBV27 with TRBJ1-5; tentative D call: TRBD1 (6 bases). The V end lost 2 bases, the J end lost 2 bases, and 13 bases lay between the germline ends. Germline CDR1 MNHEY, CDR2 SMNVEV (reference sequence). The CDR3 spans 16 residues. The CDR3 loop reads CASSLSRGYGNQPQHF. The CDR3 bases are TGTGCCAGCAGTTTAAGCAGGGGATATGGCAATCAGCCCCAGCATTTT.

The CDR3 nucleotides read TGTGCCAGCAGGGGGAGCGGGACCCCCTACGAGCAGTACTTC. Translated, it gives CASRGSGTPYEQYF. The rearrangement links TRBV25-1 to TRBJ2-7; the match to TRBD2 covers 7 bases. The V and J ends lost 6 bases and 2 bases, in that order; junction bases with no gene match: 7. The CDR3 totals 14 residues. Germline CDR1 is MGHDK and CDR2 is SYGVNS.

A note on this clone: Within the sample, other DNA sequences also encode this same CDR3. The chain carries TRBV5-1 and TRBJ1-2; 8 bases map to TRBD1. The trim removed 0 bases at V and 4 bases at J, leaving 5 bases unmatched. Germline CDR1 SGHRS, CDR2 YFSETQ. The length of the CDR3 is 15 residues. DNA for the CDR3: TGCGCCAGCAGCTTGGCAGGGACAGGTTTCTATGGCTACACCTTC. Protein: CASSLAGTGFYGYTF.

The V call is TRBV3-1 (or the pseudogene TRBV3-2), the J call TRBJ2-1; possibly TRBD2 for D (5 bases). Trimming cost V 2 bases and J 8 bases, with 7 bases left between them. This CDR3 contains 12 residues. Germline-derived CDR1 and CDR2 are LGHDT and YNNKEL (reference sequence). The CDR3 loop is CASSQTRDEQFF. As DNA, the CDR3 is TGTGCCAGCAGCCAAACTAGGGATGAGCAGTTCTTC.

The rearrangement joins TRBV6-5 to TRBJ1-1, with D hard to call. The CDR3 sequence is 15 residues long. V was pared by 5 bases and J by 6 bases, with 19 bases between. The germline gives CDR1 MNHEY, CDR2 SVGAGI. The chain's CDR3 is CASSPQPGSWSEAFF. The DNA of the CDR3 is TGTGCCAGCAGTCCCCAACCGGGGTCTTGGTCTGAAGCTTTCTTT.

The CDR3 here is CASKVQTTNEKLFF. The DNA for the CDR3 is TGCGCCAGCAAAGTTCAGACAACTAATGAAAAACTGTTTTTT. The chain is built from TRBV5-1 and TRBJ1-4, with no clear D. Per germline, CDR1 SGHRS and CDR2 YFSETQ. V lost 6 bases, J lost 0 bases, and 9 bases lay in between. CDR3 size: 14 residues.

This chain connects TRBV7-3 to TRBJ2-3; 7 bases map to TRBD2. Germline CDR1 and CDR2: SGHTA and FQGTGA. The CDR3 has 15 amino acids. The V gene end was trimmed by 2 bases and the J gene end by 2 bases; junction bases not matched to a gene: 4. This chain's CDR3 is CASSLQRGLTDTQYF. CDR3 nucleotides: TGTGCCAGCAGCTTACAGCGGGGCCTCACAGATACGCAGTATTTT. The entire variable domain, with the rest obtained from reference TRBV7-3 and TRBJ2-3, is as follows: GAGVSQTPSNKVTEKGKYVELRCDPISGHTALYWYRQSLGQGPEFLIYFQGTGAADDSGLPNDRFFAVRPEGSVSTLKIQRTERGDSAVYLCASSLQRGLTDTQYFGPGTRLTVL.